This T cell receptor beta chain was observed in a study of blood T cell repertoires in COVID-19. Study in general: Material from acute and convalescent COVID-19 was sourced from the United States, Italy and Spain. Sample material is recorded as cDNA or gDNA derived from T cells, B-cell-depleted T cells, or PBMCs.

The CDR3 is 15 residues long. V trimming: 5 bases; J trimming: 0 bases; junction bases outside the gene matches: 3. Germline values: CDR1 SEHNR, CDR2 FQNEAQ (reference sequence). Repertoires were generated with immunoSEQ multiplex PCR, while TCRdb's copy carries only in-frame clones and drops some. Here the sample spans around 180,000 clones, approximately 90% being singletons. The receptor comes from a man in his sixties or seventies with active or convalescent COVID-19. V usage is TRBV7-9 and J usage is TRBJ2-2; 7 bases match TRBD1. What was sequenced was peripheral blood. The CDR3: CASSPDRANTGELFF. Written as DNA, the CDR3 is TGTGCCAGCAGCCCCGACAGGGCGAACACCGGGGAGCTGTTTTTT.